Listed below are T cell receptor beta chains from one sample, sequenced in a study of tissue T cells after allogeneic stem cell transplantation. The assay was immunoSEQ multiplex PCR, and TCRdb's table has in-frame clones only and misses some. The sample contains tens of thousands of clones, around 79% of which appear only once. Source: tissue from the ileum, taken at autopsy. Receptors originate from a female donor of 60 years or more with lung cancer. Each CDR3 is given with its conserved first and last residue. The order of the fields is J gene, V gene, D gene, clone size, CDR3 DNA, CDR3 protein. The D gene is left open where the match is weak. Only some rows state a clone size, as once, few, many or a class for expanded clones.

TRBJ1-6	TRBV6-5	.	few	TGTGCCAGCAAAGCAGGGGCTGGGGTGAATTCACCCCTCCACTTT	CASKAGAGVNSPLHF
TRBJ1-6	TRBV13	.	.	TGTGCCAGCAGCTTACGCCCCTCCGTGTCACCCCTCCACTTT	CASSLRPSVSPLHF
TRBJ2-3	TRBV13	TRBD1	medium-sized	TGTGCCAGCAGCTTCTCTGAGACAGGGCTTAACACAGATACGCAGTATTTT	CASSFSETGLNTDTQYF
TRBJ1-4	TRBV4-2	.	few	TGTGCCAGCAGCCAAACCGGACAGTGGGACGGTGAAAAACTGTTTTTT	CASSQTGQWDGEKLFF
TRBJ2-3	TRBV7-9	TRBD2	.	TGTGCCAGCACCACCGGGAGCGGGGACAGCACAGATACGCAGTATTTT	CASTTGSGDSTDTQYF
TRBJ2-4	TRBV6-5	.	.	TGTGCCAGCAGTTACCGGGACGATAACATTCAGTACTTC	CASSYRDDNIQYF
TRBJ2-3	TRBV4-2	TRBD2	.	TGTGCCAGCAGCCAAGAAGGCGGGAGGGCCTTTTGGACAGATACGCAGTATTTT	CASSQEGGRAFWTDTQYF
TRBJ2-1	TRBV9	TRBD2	.	TGTGCCAGCAGCGTAGGACTAGCGGGGGAAAACTCATACAATGAGCAGTTCTTC	CASSVGLAGENSYNEQFF
TRBJ1-1	TRBV11-2	.	.	TGTGCCAGCAGCTTAGTGGGCGTGCTGAACACTGAAGCTTTCTTT	CASSLVGVLNTEAFF
TRBJ2-3	TRBV14	.	.	TGTGCCAGCAGCCAAGTTTGGGCAGATACGCAGTATTTT	CASSQVWADTQYF
TRBJ1-5	TRBV15	TRBD1	.	TGTGCCACCAGCAGAGGACACCCATTTAGCGGCCCGACAGGGGTTCGCCAGCCCCAGCATTTT	CATSRGHPFSGPTGVRQPQHF
TRBJ2-3	TRBV19	.	.	TGTGCCAGTAGTATAGGACTGGCAGATACGCAGTATTTT	CASSIGLADTQYF
TRBJ1-1	TRBV18	TRBD1	.	TGTGCCAGCTCGGCGACAGGGCAGAACACTGAAGCTTTCTTT	CASSATGQNTEAFF
TRBJ1-3	TRBV12-3/TRBV12-4	.	few	TGTGCCAGCAGTCGACAGGGAAACACCATATATTTT	CASSRQGNTIYF
TRBJ1-3	TRBV18	TRBD1	.	TGTGCCAGCTCACCTTATGGACAGGAAGGAAACACCATATATTTT	CASSPYGQEGNTIYF
TRBJ1-4	TRBV9	TRBD1	.	TGTGCCAGCAGCGATGGGACAGGGAGACATGAAAAACTGTTTTTT	CASSDGTGRHEKLFF
TRBJ2-1	TRBV7-2	TRBD2	.	TGTGCCAGCAGCTTAAATCTAGCGGGGGGGATTGGTGAGCAGTTCTTC	CASSLNLAGGIGEQFF
TRBJ1-4	TRBV5-4	TRBD1	.	TGTGCCAGCAGCCGGACAGGGGAGAATGAAAAACTGTTTTTT	CASSRTGENEKLFF
TRBJ1-5	TRBV15	.	.	TGTGCCACCAGCAGAGCCTCGGGGTCTCCCCTAAATCAGCCCCAGCATTTT	CATSRASGSPLNQPQHF
TRBJ2-1	TRBV7-2	TRBD2	.	TGTGCCAGCAGCGATATAGCGGGACTAGGGTCCAATGAGCAGTTCTTC	CASSDIAGLGSNEQFF
TRBJ2-3	TRBV7-2	TRBD2	.	TGTGCCAGCAGCGATGGGGCGGGAGTGAATACGCAGTATTTT	CASSDGAGVNTQYF
TRBJ2-1	TRBV9	.	.	TGTGCCAGCAGCCCCCGGGACCGTGGCTCCTACAATGAGCAGTTCTTC	CASSPRDRGSYNEQFF
TRBJ1-2	TRBV21-1	.	.	TGTGCCAGCAGCAAAGGACCTAAGGGGCACTATGGCTACACCTTC	CASSKGPKGHYGYTF
TRBJ2-1	TRBV11-2	.	.	TGTGCCAGCAGTTACGGGCTAGCTCAGAATGAGCAGTTCTTC	CASSYGLAQNEQFF
TRBJ2-7	TRBV19	TRBD1	large	TGTGCCAGTTCACTACAGGGGACCGGCTCCTACGAGCAGTACTTC	CASSLQGTGSYEQYF
TRBJ2-1	TRBV5-1	.	.	TGCGCCAGCAGCTTGGTGGGGGATGAGCAGTTCTTC	CASSLVGDEQFF
TRBJ2-2	TRBV10-3	.	.	TGTGCCATCAGTGAGACGGACCTGAGGGCGGCCGGGGAGCTGTTTTTT	CAISETDLRAAGELFF
TRBJ2-5	TRBV5-8	.	.	TGTGCCAGCAGCTATGGGACACAGAGCTTTGGGGGGACCCAGTACTTC	CASSYGTQSFGGTQYF
TRBJ2-2	TRBV7-2	.	once	TGTGCCAGCAGCCCCCACCCGATGAACACCGGGGAGCTGTTTTTT	CASSPHPMNTGELFF
TRBJ2-7	TRBV7-2	.	few	TGTGCCAGCAGCTTATCACCTACCTACGAGCAGTACTTC	CASSLSPTYEQYF
TRBJ2-7	TRBV30	.	.	TGTGCTAGGACCCGGGGGCTCCGGGGGGCCTACGAGCAGTACTTC	CARTRGLRGAYEQYF
TRBJ2-7	TRBV2	.	.	TGTGCCAGCAGATGGCGGACGCCCTACGAGCAGTACTTC	CASRWRTPYEQYF
TRBJ1-2	TRBV7-8	TRBD1	.	TGTGCCAGCAGCCGGACAGGGGACTATGGCTACACCTTC	CASSRTGDYGYTF
TRBJ1-5	TRBV4-2	TRBD1	medium-sized	TGTGCCAGCAGCCAGGCGGACTGGACAGGGCTGAGAGACGAACTGTATCAGCCCCAGCATTTT	CASSQADWTGLRDELYQPQHF
TRBJ2-1	TRBV7-3	TRBD2	.	TGTGCCAGCAGCTTACTCCAGATGGGACTAGCGGGGGTTGAGCAGTTCTTC	CASSLLQMGLAGVEQFF
TRBJ2-7	TRBV30	.	.	TGTGCCTGCACAGTTTGGGGAAACTCCTACGAGCAGTACTTC	CACTVWGNSYEQYF
TRBJ2-2	TRBV11-3	TRBD2	.	TGTGCCAGCAGCTTAGGGACTAGCGCCACCGGGGAGCTGTTTTTT	CASSLGTSATGELFF
TRBJ2-5	TRBV5-8	TRBD2	.	TGTGCCAGCAGCTTGGGTGGACTAGCTGCTACCGAGACCCAGTACTTC	CASSLGGLAATETQYF
TRBJ1-2	TRBV6-2/TRBV6-3	.	.	TGTGCCAGCAGACCTTACGTCAAAGGGGGCTATGGCTACACCTTC	CASRPYVKGGYGYTF
TRBJ2-2	TRBV24-1	.	few	TGTGCCACCCTCGGGCAGCCGAACACCGGGGAGCTGTTTTTT	CATLGQPNTGELFF
TRBJ2-2	TRBV5-4	TRBD2	.	TGTGCCAGCAGCCCGCGTGAGGGCGGGGGGGCGAACACCGGGGAGCTGTTTTTT	CASSPREGGGANTGELFF
TRBJ1-1	TRBV6-6	TRBD1	.	TGTGCCACCTCTCAGGGGGGGAACACTGAAGCTTTCTTT	CATSQGGNTEAFF
TRBJ2-3	TRBV21-1	.	.	TGTGCCAGCAGCAAAGCCCAATGCATTAGGGGGAGCACAGATACGCAGTATTTT	CASSKAQCIRGSTDTQYF
TRBJ1-2	TRBV7-2	.	.	TGTGCCAGCAGCTCAACAGGAAACTATGGCTACACCTTC	CASSSTGNYGYTF
TRBJ2-3	TRBV5-6	TRBD1	few	TGTGCCAGCAGCCCGGGACAGTACCTCACAGATACGCAGTATTTT	CASSPGQYLTDTQYF
TRBJ1-2	TRBV30	.	once	TGTGCCTGGAGTGCAGGGAAACAGGGCACCTATGGCTACACCTTC	CAWSAGKQGTYGYTF
TRBJ2-7	TRBV24-1	TRBD1	.	TGTGCCACCAGTGATTTCCCGGACAGGGTGGGATACGAGCAGTACTTC	CATSDFPDRVGYEQYF
TRBJ1-4	TRBV15	.	.	TGTGCCACCAGCAGAGCGGCGGGCGAAAAACTGTTTTTT	CATSRAAGEKLFF
TRBJ2-1	TRBV4-3	.	.	TGCGCCAGCAGCCAAGATCTGTATGGCTCCTACAATGAGCAGTTCTTC	CASSQDLYGSYNEQFF
TRBJ2-2	TRBV7-7	TRBD1	.	TGTGCTAGCAGGACAGGGCCGAACACCGGGGAGCTGTTTTTT	CASRTGPNTGELFF
TRBJ2-4	TRBV12-3/TRBV12-4	.	.	TGTGCCAGCTCTACTTCGGGACGACAGTACTTC	CASSTSGRQYF
TRBJ2-3	TRBV6-4	.	.	TGTGCCAGCAGTGACAAGCTTGGAGATACGCAGTATTTT	CASSDKLGDTQYF
TRBJ1-1	TRBV5-8	.	few	TGTGCCAGCAGCTTGGAGGGGAATGTGAACACTGAAGCTTTCTTT	CASSLEGNVNTEAFF
TRBJ2-1	TRBV10-3	TRBD2	.	TGTGCCATCAGTGAGTCGGGACTACGCTACAATGAGCAGTTCTTC	CAISESGLRYNEQFF
TRBJ1-1	TRBV19	TRBD1	few	TGTGCCAGTAGTACCTTCCGGACAGGCCTCTTGAACACTGAAGCTTTCTTT	CASSTFRTGLLNTEAFF